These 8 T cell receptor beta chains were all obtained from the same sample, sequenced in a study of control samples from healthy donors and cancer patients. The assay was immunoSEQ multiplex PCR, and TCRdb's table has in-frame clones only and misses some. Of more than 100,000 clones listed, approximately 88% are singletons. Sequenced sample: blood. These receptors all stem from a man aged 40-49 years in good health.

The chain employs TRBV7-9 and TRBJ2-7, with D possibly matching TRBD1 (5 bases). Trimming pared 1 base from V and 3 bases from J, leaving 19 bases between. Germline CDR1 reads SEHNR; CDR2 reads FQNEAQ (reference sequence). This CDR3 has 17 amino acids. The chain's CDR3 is CASSLEQQQGSGYEQYF. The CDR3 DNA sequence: TGTGCCAGCAGCTTAGAGCAGCAGCAGGGATCAGGCTACGAGCAGTACTTC.

The CDR3 DNA reads TGTGCCAGCTCACTACTCAGGACAGGGGAAGGCAGTGAAAAACTGTTTTTT. Residues: CASSLLRTGEGSEKLFF. The chain joins TRBV18 to TRBJ1-4; 9 nucleotides match TRBD1. Germline V gene lookup returns CDR1 KGHSH and CDR2 LQKENI. The CDR3 length is 17 residues. Trimming at V came to 4 bases and at J to 7 bases, leaving 13 bases not matched to a gene.

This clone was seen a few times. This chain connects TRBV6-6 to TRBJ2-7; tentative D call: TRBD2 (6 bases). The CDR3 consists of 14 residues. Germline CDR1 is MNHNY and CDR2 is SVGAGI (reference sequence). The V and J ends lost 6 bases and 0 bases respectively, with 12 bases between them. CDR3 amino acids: CASRAGSSSYEQYF. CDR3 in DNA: TGTGCCAGCAGGGCCGGGAGTAGCTCCTACGAGCAGTACTTC.

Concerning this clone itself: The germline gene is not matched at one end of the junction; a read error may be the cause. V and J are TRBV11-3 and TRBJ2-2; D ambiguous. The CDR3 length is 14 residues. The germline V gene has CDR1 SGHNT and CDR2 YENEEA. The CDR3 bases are TGTGCCAGCAGCTTAGCCGTCCCCACCCGGGAGCTGTTTTTT. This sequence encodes CASSLAVPTRELFF.

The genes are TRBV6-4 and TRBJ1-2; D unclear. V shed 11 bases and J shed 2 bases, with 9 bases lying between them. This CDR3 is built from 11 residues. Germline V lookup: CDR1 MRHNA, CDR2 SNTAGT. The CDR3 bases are TGTGCCCGGCCGGTGAACTATGGCTACACCTTC. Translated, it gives CARPVNYGYTF.

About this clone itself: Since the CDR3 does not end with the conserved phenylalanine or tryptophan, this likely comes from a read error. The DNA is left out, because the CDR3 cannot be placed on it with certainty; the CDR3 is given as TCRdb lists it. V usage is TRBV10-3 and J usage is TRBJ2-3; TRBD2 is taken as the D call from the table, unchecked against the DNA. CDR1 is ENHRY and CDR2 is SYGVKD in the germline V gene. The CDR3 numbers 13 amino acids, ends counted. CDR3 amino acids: CAISETSGRWGYL.

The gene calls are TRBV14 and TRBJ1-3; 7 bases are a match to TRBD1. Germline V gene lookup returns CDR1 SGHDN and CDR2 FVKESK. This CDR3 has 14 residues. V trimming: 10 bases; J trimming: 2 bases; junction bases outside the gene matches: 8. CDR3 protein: CAISDRVPGNTIYF. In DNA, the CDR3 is TGTGCCATCTCAGACAGGGTCCCTGGAAACACCATATATTTT.

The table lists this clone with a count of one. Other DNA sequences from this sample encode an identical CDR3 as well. The CDR3 reads CASTGETQYF. The CDR3 DNA reads as TGTGCCAGCACGGGGGAGACCCAGTACTTC. This rearrangement joins TRBV2 to TRBJ2-5; perhaps TRBD2 as D (5 bases). The CDR3 has 10 amino acids. Germline V gives CDR1 SNHLY, CDR2 FYNNEI. Trimming cost V 7 bases and J 5 bases, with 5 bases left between them.